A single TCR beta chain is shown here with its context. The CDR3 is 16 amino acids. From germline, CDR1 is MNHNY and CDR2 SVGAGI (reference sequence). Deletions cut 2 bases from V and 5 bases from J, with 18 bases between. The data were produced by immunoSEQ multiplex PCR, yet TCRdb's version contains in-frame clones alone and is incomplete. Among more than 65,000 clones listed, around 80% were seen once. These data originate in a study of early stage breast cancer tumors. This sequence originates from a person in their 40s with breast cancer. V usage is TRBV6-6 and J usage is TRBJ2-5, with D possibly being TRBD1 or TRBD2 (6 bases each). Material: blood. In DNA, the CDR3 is TGTGCCAGCAGTTACGATCCGGGACAAGGAGGGGAGACCCAGTACTTC. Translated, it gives CASSYDPGQGGETQYF.